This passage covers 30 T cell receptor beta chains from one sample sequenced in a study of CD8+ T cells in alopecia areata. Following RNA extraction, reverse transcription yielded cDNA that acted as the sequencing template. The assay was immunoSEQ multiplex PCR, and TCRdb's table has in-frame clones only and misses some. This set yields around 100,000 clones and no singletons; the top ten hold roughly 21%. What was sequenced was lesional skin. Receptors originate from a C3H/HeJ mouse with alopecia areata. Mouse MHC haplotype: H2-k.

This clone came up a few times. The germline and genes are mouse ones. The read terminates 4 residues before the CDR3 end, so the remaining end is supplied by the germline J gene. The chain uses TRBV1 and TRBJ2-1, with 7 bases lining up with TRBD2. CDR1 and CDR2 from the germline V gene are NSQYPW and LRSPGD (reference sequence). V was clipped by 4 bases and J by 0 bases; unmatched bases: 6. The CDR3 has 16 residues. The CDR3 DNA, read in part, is TGCACCTGCAGTGACTGGGGCAGTTATAACTATGCT. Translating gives CTCSDWGSYNYA. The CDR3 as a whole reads CTCSDWGSYNYAEQFF.

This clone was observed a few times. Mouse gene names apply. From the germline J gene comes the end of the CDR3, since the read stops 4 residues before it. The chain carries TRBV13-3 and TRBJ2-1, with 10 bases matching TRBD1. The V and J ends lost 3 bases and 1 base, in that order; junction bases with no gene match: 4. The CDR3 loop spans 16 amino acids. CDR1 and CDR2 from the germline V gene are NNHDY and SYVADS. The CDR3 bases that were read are TGTGCCAGCAGTGCTCGACAGGGGGCGAACTATGCT. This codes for CASSARQGANYA. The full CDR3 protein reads CASSARQGANYAEQFF.

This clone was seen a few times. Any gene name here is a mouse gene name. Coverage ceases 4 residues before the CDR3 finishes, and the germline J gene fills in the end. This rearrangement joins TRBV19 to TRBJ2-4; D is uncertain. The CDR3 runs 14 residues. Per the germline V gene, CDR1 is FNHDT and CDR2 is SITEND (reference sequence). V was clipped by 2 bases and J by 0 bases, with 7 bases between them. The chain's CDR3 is CASSILTSQNTLYF. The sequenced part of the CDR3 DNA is TGTGCCAGCAGTATCTTAACTAGTCAAAAC.

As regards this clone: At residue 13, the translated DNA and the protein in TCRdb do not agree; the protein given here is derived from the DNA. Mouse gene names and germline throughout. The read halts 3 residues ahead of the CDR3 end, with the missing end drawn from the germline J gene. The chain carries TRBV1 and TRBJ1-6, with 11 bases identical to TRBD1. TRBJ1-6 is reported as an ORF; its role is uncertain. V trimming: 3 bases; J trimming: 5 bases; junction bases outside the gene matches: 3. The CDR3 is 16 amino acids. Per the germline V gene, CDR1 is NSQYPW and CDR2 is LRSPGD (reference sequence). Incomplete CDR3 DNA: TGCACCTGCAGTGCCCGGGACAGGGGGAATAATTCGCCC. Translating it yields CTCSARDRGNNSP. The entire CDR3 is CTCSARDRGNNSPLYF.

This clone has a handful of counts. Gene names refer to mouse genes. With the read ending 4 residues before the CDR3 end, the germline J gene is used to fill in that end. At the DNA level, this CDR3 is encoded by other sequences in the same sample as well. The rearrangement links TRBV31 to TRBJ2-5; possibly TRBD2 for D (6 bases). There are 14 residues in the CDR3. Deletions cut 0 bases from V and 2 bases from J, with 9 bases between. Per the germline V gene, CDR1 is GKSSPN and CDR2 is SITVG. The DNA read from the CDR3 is TGTGCCTGGAGTCTAACGGGACTCCAAGAC. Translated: CAWSLTGLQD. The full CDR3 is CAWSLTGLQDTQYF.

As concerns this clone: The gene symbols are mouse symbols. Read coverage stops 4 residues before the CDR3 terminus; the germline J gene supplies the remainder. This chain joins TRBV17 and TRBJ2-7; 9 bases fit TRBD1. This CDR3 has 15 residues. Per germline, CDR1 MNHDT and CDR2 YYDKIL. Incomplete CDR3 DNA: TGTGCTAGCAGTAGAGACCCCGGACAGGGGTAT. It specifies CASSRDPGQGY. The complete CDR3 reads CASSRDPGQGYEQYF.

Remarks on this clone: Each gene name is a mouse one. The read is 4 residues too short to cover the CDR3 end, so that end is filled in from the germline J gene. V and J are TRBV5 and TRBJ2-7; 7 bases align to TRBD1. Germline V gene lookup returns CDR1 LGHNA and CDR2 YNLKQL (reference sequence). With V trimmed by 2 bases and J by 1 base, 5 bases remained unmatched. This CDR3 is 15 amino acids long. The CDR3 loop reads CASSQQEDRSYEQYF. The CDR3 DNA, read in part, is TGTGCCAGCAGCCAACAAGAGGACAGGTCCTAT.

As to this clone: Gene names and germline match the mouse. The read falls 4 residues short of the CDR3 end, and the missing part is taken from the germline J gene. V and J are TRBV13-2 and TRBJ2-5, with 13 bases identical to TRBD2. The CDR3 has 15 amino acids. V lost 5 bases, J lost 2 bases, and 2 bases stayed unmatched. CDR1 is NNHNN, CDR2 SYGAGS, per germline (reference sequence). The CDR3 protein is CASGDWGGAQDTQYF. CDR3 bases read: TGTGCCAGCGGGGACTGGGGGGGCGCCCAAGAC.

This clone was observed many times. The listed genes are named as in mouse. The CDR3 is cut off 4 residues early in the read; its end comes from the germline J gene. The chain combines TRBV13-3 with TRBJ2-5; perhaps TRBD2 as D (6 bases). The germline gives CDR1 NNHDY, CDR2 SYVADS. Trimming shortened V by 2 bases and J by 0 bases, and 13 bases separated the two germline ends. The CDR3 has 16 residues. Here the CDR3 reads CASSEGLFFNQDTQYF. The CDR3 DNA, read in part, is TGTGCCAGCAGTGAGGGACTTTTTTTTAACCAAGAC.

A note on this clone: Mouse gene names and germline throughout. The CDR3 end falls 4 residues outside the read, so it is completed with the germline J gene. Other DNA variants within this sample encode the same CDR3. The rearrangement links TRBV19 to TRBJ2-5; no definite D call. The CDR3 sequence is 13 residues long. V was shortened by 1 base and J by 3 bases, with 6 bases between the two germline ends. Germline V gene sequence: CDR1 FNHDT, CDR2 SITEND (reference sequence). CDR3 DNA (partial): TGTGCCAGCAGTATACGTCAGCAAGAC. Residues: CASSIRQQD. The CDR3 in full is CASSIRQQDTQYF.

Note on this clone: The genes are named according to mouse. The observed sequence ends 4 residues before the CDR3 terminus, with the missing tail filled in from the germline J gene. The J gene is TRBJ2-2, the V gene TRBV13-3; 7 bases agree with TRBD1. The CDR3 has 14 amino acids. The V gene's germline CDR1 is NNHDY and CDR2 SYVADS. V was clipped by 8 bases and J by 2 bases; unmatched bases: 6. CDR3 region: CARQGRVNTGQLYF. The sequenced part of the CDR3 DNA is TGTGCCAGACAGGGGAGAGTGAACACCGGG. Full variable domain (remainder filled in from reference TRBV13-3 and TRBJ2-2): EAAVTQSPRSKVAVTGGKVTLSCHQTNNHDYMYWYRQDTGHGLRLIHYSYVADSTEKGDIPDGYKASRPSQENFSLILELASLSQTAVYFCARQGRVNTGQLYFGEGSKLTVL.

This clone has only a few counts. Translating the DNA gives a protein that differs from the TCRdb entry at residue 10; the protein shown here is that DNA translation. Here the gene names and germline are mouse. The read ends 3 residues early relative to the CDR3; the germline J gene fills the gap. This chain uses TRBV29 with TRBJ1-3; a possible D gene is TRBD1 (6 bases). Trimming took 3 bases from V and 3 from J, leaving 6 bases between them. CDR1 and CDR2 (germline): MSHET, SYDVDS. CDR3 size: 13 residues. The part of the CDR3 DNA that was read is TGTGCTAGCAGTTTGGGACATGGAAATACG. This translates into CASSLGHGNT. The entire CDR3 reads CASSLGHGNTLYF.

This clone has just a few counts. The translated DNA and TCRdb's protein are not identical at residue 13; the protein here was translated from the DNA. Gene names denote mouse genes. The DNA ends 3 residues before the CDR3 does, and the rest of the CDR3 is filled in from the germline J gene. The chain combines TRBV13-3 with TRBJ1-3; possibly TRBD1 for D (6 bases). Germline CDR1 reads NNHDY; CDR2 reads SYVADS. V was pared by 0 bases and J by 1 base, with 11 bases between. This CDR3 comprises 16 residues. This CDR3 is CASSDARTESGNTLYF. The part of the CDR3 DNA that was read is TGTGCCAGCAGTGATGCCAGGACAGAATCTGGAAATACG.

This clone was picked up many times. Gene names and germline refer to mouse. The CDR3 loop is CASSEGQGTEVFF. Incomplete CDR3 DNA: TGTGCCAGCAGTGAGGGACAGGGCACA. The gene calls are TRBV13-3 and TRBJ1-1; 9 positions agree with TRBD1. Read coverage stops 4 residues before the CDR3 terminus; the germline J gene supplies the remainder. After removal of 2 bases from V and 4 bases from J, the junction contained 0 bases not matched to a gene. The germline V gene encodes CDR1 NNHDY and CDR2 SYVADS. This CDR3 is 13 amino acids long.

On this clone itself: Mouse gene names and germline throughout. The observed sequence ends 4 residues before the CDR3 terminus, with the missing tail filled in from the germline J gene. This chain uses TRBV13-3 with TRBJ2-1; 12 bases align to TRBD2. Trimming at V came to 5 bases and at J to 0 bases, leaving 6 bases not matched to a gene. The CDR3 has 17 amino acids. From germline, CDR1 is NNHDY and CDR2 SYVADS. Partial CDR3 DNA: TGTGCCAGCAGCCCCCGGGACTGGGGGGATAACTATGCT. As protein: CASSPRDWGDNYA. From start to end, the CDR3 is CASSPRDWGDNYAEQFF.

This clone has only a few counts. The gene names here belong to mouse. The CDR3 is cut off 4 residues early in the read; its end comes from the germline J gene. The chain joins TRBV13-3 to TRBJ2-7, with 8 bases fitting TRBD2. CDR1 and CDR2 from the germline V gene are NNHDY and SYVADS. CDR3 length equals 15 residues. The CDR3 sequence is CASSDFRGGEDEQYF. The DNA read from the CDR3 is TGTGCCAGCAGTGATTTCCGGGGGGGCGAAGAT.

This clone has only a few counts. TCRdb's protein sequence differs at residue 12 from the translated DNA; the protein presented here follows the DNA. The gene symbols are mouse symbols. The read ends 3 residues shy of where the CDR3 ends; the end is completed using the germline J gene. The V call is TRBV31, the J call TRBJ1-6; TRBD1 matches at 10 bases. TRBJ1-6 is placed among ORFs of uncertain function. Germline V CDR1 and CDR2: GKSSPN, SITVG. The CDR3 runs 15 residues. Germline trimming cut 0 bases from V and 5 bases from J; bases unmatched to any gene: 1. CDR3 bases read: TGTGCCTGGAGTCTGGGGACAGGGGATAATTCGCCC. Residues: CAWSLGTGDNSP. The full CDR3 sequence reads CAWSLGTGDNSPLYF.

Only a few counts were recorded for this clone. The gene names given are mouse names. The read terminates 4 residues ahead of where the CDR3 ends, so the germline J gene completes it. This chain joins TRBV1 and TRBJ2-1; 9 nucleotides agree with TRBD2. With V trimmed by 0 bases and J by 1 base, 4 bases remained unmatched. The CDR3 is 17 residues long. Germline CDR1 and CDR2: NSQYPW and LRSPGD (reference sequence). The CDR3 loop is CTCSADHDWGNYAEQFF. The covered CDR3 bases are TGCACCTGCAGTGCAGATCACGACTGGGGGAACTATGCT.

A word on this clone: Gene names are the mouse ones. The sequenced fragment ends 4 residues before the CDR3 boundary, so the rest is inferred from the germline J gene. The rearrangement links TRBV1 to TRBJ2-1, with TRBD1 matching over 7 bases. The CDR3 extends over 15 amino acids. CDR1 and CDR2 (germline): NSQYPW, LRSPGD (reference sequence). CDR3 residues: CTCSAHTGQSSEQFF. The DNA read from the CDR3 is TGCACCTGCAGTGCGCACACGGGACAGTCCTCT.

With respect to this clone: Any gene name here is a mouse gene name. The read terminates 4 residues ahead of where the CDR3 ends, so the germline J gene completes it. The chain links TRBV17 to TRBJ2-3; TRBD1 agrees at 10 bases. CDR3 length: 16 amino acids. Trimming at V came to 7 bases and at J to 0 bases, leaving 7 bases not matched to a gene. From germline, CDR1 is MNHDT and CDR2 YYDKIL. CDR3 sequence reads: CASTPGQGFSAETLYF. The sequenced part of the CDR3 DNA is TGTGCTAGCACCCCGGGACAGGGGTTTAGTGCAGAA.

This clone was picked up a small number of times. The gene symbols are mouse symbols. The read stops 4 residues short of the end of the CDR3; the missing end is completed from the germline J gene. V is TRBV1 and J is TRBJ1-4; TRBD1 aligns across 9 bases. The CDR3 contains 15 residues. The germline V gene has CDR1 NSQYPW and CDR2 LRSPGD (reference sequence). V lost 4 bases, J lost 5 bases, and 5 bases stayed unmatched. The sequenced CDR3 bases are TGCACCTGCAGTGGACAGGGGGGGGAAAACGAA. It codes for CTCSGQGGENE. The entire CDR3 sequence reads CTCSGQGGENERLFF.

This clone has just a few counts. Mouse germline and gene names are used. The CDR3 bases that were read are TGTGCCAGCAGTGGTCCGGGACAGGGGAGGAAC. This codes for CASSGPGQGRN. The CDR3, in full, reads CASSGPGQGRNTLYF. The rearrangement links TRBV13-3 to TRBJ2-4; the match to TRBD1 covers 10 bases. The sequenced fragment ends 4 residues before the CDR3 boundary, so the rest is inferred from the germline J gene. CDR3 length: 15 amino acids. CDR1 is NNHDY and CDR2 is SYVADS in the germline V gene. Filled out from reference TRBV13-3 and TRBJ2-4, the complete variable domain reads EAAVTQSPRSKVAVTGGKVTLSCHQTNNHDYMYWYRQDTGHGLRLIHYSYVADSTEKGDIPDGYKASRPSQENFSLILELASLSQTAVYFCASSGPGQGRNTLYFGAGTRLSVL.

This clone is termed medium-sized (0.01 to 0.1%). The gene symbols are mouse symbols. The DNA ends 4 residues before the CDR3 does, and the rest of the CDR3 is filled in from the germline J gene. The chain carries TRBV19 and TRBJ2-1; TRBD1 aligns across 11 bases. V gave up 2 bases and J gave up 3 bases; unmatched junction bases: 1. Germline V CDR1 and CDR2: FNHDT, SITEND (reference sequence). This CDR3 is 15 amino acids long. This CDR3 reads CASSIGTGGYAEQFF. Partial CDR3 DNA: TGTGCCAGCAGTATCGGGACAGGGGGCTATGCT.

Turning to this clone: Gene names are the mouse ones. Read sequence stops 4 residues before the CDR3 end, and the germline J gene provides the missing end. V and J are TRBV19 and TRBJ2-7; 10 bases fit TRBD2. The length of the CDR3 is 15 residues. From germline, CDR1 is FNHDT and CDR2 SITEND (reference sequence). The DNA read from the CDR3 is TGTGCCAGCAGTCGACTGGGGGGAAAGGAGTAT. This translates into CASSRLGGKEY. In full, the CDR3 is CASSRLGGKEYEQYF. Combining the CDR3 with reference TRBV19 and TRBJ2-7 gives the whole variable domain GGIITQTPKFLIGQEGQKLTLKCQQNFNHDTMYWYRQDSGKGLRLIYYSITENDLQKGDLSEGYDASREKKSSFSLTVTSAQKNEMAVFLCASSRLGGKEYEQYFGPGTRLTVL.

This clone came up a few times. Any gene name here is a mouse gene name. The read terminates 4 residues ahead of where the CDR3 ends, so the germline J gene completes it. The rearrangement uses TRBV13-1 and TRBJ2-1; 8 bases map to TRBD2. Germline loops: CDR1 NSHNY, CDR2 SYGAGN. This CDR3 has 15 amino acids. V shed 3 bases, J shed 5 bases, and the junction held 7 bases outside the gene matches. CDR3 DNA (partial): TGTGCCAGCAGTGCCCGACTGGGGCTTGATGCT. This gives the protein CASSARLGLDA. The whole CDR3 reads CASSARLGLDAEQFF.

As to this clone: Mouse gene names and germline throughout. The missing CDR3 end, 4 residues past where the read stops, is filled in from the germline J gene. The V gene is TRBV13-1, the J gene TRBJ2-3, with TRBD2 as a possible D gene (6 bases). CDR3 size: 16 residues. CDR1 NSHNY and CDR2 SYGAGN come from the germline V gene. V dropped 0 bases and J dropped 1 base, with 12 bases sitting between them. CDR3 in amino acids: CASSDARAGGAETLYF. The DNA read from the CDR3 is TGTGCCAGCAGTGATGCACGCGCTGGGGGTGCAGAA.

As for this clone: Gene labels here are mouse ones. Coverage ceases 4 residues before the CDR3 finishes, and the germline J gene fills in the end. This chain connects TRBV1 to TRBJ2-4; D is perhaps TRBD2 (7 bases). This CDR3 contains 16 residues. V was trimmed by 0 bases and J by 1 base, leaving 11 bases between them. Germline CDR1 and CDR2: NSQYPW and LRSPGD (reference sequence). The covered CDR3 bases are TGCACCTGCAGTGCAGACGGGGGGCGCCGTCAAAAC. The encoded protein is CTCSADGGRRQN. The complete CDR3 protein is CTCSADGGRRQNTLYF. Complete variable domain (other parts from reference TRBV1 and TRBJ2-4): VTLLEQNPRWRLVPRGQAVNLRCILKNSQYPWMSWYQQDLQKQLQWLFTLRSPGDKEVKSLPGADYLATRVTDTELRLQVANMSQGRTLYCTCSADGGRRQNTLYFGAGTRLSVL.

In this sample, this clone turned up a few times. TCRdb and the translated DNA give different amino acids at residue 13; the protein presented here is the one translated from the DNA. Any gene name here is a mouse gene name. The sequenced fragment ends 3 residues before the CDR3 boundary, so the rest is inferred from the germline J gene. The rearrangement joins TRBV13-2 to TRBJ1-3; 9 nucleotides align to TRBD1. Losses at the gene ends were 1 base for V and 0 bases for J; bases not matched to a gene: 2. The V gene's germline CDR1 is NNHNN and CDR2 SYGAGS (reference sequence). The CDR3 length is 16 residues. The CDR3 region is CASGDLDRGSGNTLYF. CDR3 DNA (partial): TGTGCCAGCGGTGATCTGGACAGGGGTTCTGGAAATACG.

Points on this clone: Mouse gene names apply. The CDR3 DNA, read in part, is TGTGCCAGCAGTGGCCTCACTGGGGGTAGTGCAGAA. Amino acid sequence: CASSGLTGGSAE. The whole CDR3 is CASSGLTGGSAETLYF. This chain connects TRBV13-3 to TRBJ2-3, with 8 bases aligning to TRBD2. The read ends 4 residues early relative to the CDR3; the germline J gene fills the gap. The CDR3 loop spans 16 amino acids. Germline-derived CDR1 and CDR2 are NNHDY and SYVADS. V was pared by 3 bases and J by 0 bases, with 6 bases of the junction left unmatched.

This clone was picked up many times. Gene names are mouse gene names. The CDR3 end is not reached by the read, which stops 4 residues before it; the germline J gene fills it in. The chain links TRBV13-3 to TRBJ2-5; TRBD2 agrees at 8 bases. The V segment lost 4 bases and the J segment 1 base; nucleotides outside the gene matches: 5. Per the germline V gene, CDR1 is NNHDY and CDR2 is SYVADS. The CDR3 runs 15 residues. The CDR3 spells CASSLLGGHQDTQYF. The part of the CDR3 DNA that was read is TGTGCCAGCAGTCTCCTGGGGGGCCACCAAGAC. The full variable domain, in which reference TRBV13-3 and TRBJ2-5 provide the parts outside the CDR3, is EAAVTQSPRSKVAVTGGKVTLSCHQTNNHDYMYWYRQDTGHGLRLIHYSYVADSTEKGDIPDGYKASRPSQENFSLILELASLSQTAVYFCASSLLGGHQDTQYFGPGTRLLVL.